This TCR beta chain came from a study of vaccination and CD4 T cells after COVID-19 (dated 2022 in TCRdb). Context from the whole study: Convalescent patients had a positive SARS-CoV-2 result on nasal swab PCR, and of these patients, 8 or 9 had mild disease and one had severe disease. In the convalescent cohort there were six males and four females, among whom were two Hispanic individuals, seven Caucasians, two Asians and one multiracial person. Two doses of either the Pfizer-BioNTech BNT162b2 vaccine (n=8) or the Moderna mRNA-1273 vaccine (n=2) were administered to participants. Post-COVID blood samples from convalescent patients were collected a median of about 100 days after diagnosis, with a range of roughly 30 to 170 days. Post-vaccine blood samples were obtained a median of about 72 days after the second vaccine dose, with a range of roughly 14 to 241 days. For stimulating the cultures, overlapping spike peptide pools were used, derived from SARS-CoV-2 as well as from the common cold coronaviruses HCoV-NL63, HCoV-OC43 and HCoV-229E. Control cultures received a CEFX viral epitope pool as the positive control, an HIV-1 Nef peptide pool as the negative control, or no peptide. The spike-specific CD4+ TCR repertoire was compared before and after mRNA vaccination in approximately ten COVID-19 convalescent patients and a few infection-naive healthy vaccine recipients.

Library method: PCR. At the Johns Hopkins FTIC core, DNA from the cultured CD4+ T cells underwent TCR sequencing with the Oncomine TCR Beta short-read assay. Genomic DNA was extracted from the cultured CD4+ T cells with the QIAamp micro DNA kit. The Oncomine TCR Beta libraries from cultured CD4+ T cells were pooled using unique dual indexes and then sequenced on an Illumina iSeq 100. The paper's data handling went like this. Non-productive sequences were removed, and CDR3s not starting with C, not ending with F or W, or shorter than 7 amino acids were discarded. The MANAFEST web application identified antigen-specific clonotypes by comparing peptide-stimulated wells against reference wells and other culture wells. An FDR below 0.05, an odds ratio above 5, and a productive frequency above 0.1% in at least two of three replicate wells were required for clones to be considered positive. A clonotype was classed as cross-reactive if the clonotype showed significant expansion both in SARS-CoV-2 spike wells and in at least one common cold coronavirus spike condition. CDR3 homology was assessed with Levenshtein distances (stringdist) and unrooted phylogenetic trees (ape) in R version 3.6.1. In-frame beta chains were kept once TCRdb had trimmed the public reads at Q25 with fastp and called clones with MiXCR. CDR3 protein sequences are deduplicated, and each keeps its most common genes and DNA. These V and J calls originate from TCRdb's pipeline instead of the authors' own analysis. The sample records 11,000 or so distinct CDR3 sequences, about two fifths of which are singletons. The ten top clones hold about 30% of the sample.

The cysteine opens and the phenylalanine closes a CDR3 of 15 amino acids. The entry retains the CDR3 DNA only, 45 bases that are in frame from base 1. CDR1 and CDR2 (SGDLS, YYNGEE) derive from the germline V gene. The junction carries 11 bases between V and J, which are trimmed by 4 bases and 0 bases respectively. This clonotype is considered medium-sized (0.01 to 0.1%). Its binding antigen is unknown. The input lacks base qualities; no much larger clone sits a single base away. The full study reports these points: Among convalescent patients, a median about 86% of the SARS-CoV-2-reactive clones seen after vaccination appeared only after vaccination, which suggests priming specific to the vaccine. An increase in the median number of SARS-CoV-2-reactive clonotypes from 21 after infection to about 39 after vaccination was observed, but the change was not found to be significant. The study included relatively few convalescent patients and did not analyze early timepoints after natural infection. Of the vaccine-specific clones in convalescent patients, 304 of 307, or nearly all, reacted only to SARS-CoV-2 spike and did not cross-react with common cold coronaviruses.

In light of the paper, this sample's treatment or condition label describes: roughly nine-day PBMC culture with coronavirus spike peptide pools or control peptides (ViraFEST assay). The study used the ViraFEST assay, which expanded antigen-specific T cells with peptide pools and then identified expanded clonotypes by TCR sequencing. The convalescent patients' positive SARS-CoV-2 PCR tests fell between March and December 2020, which was before the Alpha, Beta and Delta variants emerged in the United States. Each well held approximately 2 million PBMCs cultured in IMDM containing about 5% human AB serum and approximately 9.8 IU/ml IL-2, with approximately 9.2 ug/ml peptide pools added. Half of the culture medium was replaced with fresh IL-2-containing medium on days 3 and 7. CD4+ T cells were isolated after roughly 9 days of culture through negative selection using the EasySep CD4+ T cell isolation kit. Ficoll-Paque Plus gradient centrifugation was used to isolate PBMCs from whole blood, and the isolated PBMCs were then either used fresh or cryopreserved at -140C. Triplicate wells were generally used for each culture condition.

This receptor chain uses TRBV9 and TRBJ1-3; no D gene is confidently identified. The material sequenced was CD4+ T cells from blood, cultured in vitro. This sequence was found in a human donor who had recovered from COVID-19. The nucleotides are TGTGCCAGCAGCCCCCTAAGTGTCTCTGGAAACACCATATATTTT. It translates to CASSPLSVSGNTIYF.